The sequence of this T cell receptor (beta chain) was determined in a study of T cell responses to AZD1222 COVID-19 vaccine. This CDR3 comprises 15 residues. V lost 5 bases to trimming and J lost 3 bases, with 13 bases between them. CDR1 KGHDR and CDR2 SFDVKD come from the germline V gene. TCRdb keeps only in-frame clones here, not all; method: immunoSEQ multiplex PCR. The table has 150,000 or so clones, about 92% seen once. Specimen: peripheral blood, collected on day 0 of MenACWY control vaccination. The origin of this receptor is an adult in good health. The chain employs TRBV24-1 and TRBJ1-5; D perhaps matches TRBD1 (6 bases). The DNA for the CDR3 is TGTGCCACCAGTGGCGGAACAGGGCCCAATCAGCCCCAGCATTTT. Translated: CATSGGTGPNQPQHF.